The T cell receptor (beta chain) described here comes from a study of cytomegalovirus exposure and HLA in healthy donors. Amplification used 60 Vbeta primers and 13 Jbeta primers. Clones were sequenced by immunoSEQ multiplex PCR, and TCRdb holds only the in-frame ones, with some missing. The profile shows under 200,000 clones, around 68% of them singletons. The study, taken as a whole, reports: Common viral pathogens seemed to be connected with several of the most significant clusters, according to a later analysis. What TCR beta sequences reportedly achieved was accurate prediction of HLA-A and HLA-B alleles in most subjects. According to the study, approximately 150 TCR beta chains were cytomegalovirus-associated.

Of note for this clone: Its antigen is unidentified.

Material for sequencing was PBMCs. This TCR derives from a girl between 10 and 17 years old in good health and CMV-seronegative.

Written as DNA, the CDR3 is TGTGCCAGCAGTCGGCCGACAGGGGCCTATCAGCCCCAGCATTTT. It encodes CASSRPTGAYQPQHF. The chain couples TRBV28 to TRBJ1-5; TRBD1 matches 8 bases. Germline-derived CDR1 and CDR2 are MDHEN and SYDVKM. After removal of 5 bases from V and 5 bases from J, the junction contained 8 bases not matched to a gene. The CDR3 consists of 15 residues.